Following are 5 T cell receptor beta chains from one sample sequenced in a study of T cell changes during pregnancy in multiple sclerosis. Clones were sequenced by immunoSEQ multiplex PCR, and TCRdb holds only the in-frame ones, with some missing. The sample holds around 130,000 clones, roughly 95% seen once. Sequenced material: peripheral blood, taken after pregnancy. The receptors derive from a female donor with multiple sclerosis, enrolled in a pregnancy study.

The genes are TRBV28 and TRBJ2-3; no clear D. Trimming left V 2 bases short and J 8 bases short, with 14 bases between. The CDR3 is 14 residues long. The germline gives CDR1 MDHEN, CDR2 SYDVKM. The CDR3 sequence: CASSLLRDRATQYF. The CDR3 nucleotides read TGTGCCAGCAGTTTACTCCGAGATCGAGCTACGCAGTATTTT.

This chain uses TRBV6-1 with TRBJ2-3; TRBD1 is a possible D gene (7 bases). Trimming removed 4 bases from V and 3 bases from J, with 14 bases in between. This CDR3 contains 15 residues. Germline CDR1 is MNHNS and CDR2 is SASEGT. Here the CDR3 DNA reads TGTGCCAGCAGTGTGGTGACAGGGAGGACAGATACGCAGTATTTT. Translating gives CASSVVTGRTDTQYF.

The rearrangement joins TRBV28 to TRBJ1-5, with D hard to call. This CDR3 spans 15 amino acids. V lost 3 bases and J lost 2, with 11 bases in between. CDR1 MDHEN and CDR2 SYDVKM come from the germline V gene. The CDR3 sequence is CASSFLGSGNQPQHF. The CDR3 coding sequence is TGTGCCAGCAGTTTTTTGGGCAGTGGCAATCAGCCCCAGCATTTT. Using reference TRBV28 and TRBJ1-5 for the parts outside the CDR3, the full variable domain is DVKVTQSSRYLVKRTGEKVFLECVQDMDHENMFWYRQDPGLGLRLIYFSYDVKMKEKGDIPEGYSVSREKKERFSLILESASTNQTSMYLCASSFLGSGNQPQHFGDGTRLSIL.

The CDR3 loop is CASSEGGVDQPQHF. As DNA, the CDR3 is TGCGCCAGCAGTGAAGGGGGAGTCGATCAGCCCCAGCATTTT. The chain is built from TRBV10-2 and TRBJ1-5, with a weak D call TRBD1 (6 bases). Germline V gene data show CDR1 as WSHSY and CDR2 as SAAADI. Trimming took off 3 bases at V and 5 bases at J, with 11 bases between the two ends. The CDR3 is 14 residues long.

J is TRBJ2-1 and V is TRBV7-9; D unclear. Trimming left V 6 bases short and J 0 bases short, with 6 bases between. Germline V gene lookup returns CDR1 SEHNR and CDR2 FQNEAQ (reference sequence). This CDR3 is built from 13 residues. In DNA, the CDR3 is TGTGCCAGCAGTTTATACTCCTACAATGAGCAGTTCTTC. It codes for CASSLYSYNEQFF. The whole variable domain, filled in from reference TRBV7-9 and TRBJ2-1, reads DTGVSQNPRHKITKRGQNVTFRCDPISEHNRLYWYRQTLGQGPEFLTYFQNEAQLEKSRLLSDRFSAERPKGSFSTLEIQRTEQGDSAMYLCASSLYSYNEQFFGPGTRLTVL.